These 4 T cell receptor beta chains share one sample of origin, sequenced in a study of blood T cell repertoires in COVID-19. Sequencing was performed with immunoSEQ multiplex PCR; in TCRdb, only in-frame clones are kept and a portion is missing. The table records under 350,000 clones, 85% to 90% of them present only once. Sequencing was performed on peripheral blood. The source is a middle-aged man with acute or convalescent COVID-19.

This chain joins TRBV6-6 and TRBJ2-1; TRBD1 aligns across 8 bases. The CDR3 length is 14 residues. V lost 6 bases to trimming and J lost 7 bases; unmatched junction nucleotides: 8. CDR1 MNHNY and CDR2 SVGAGI come from the germline V gene (reference sequence). CDR3 in amino acids: CASSRDRPWNEQFF. DNA for the CDR3: TGTGCCAGCAGCCGGGACAGGCCCTGGAATGAGCAGTTCTTC.

The chain links TRBV11-2 to TRBJ2-6; D is perhaps TRBD1 (6 bases). Per the germline V gene, CDR1 is SGHAT and CDR2 is FQNNGV. V lost 5 bases to trimming and J lost 0 bases, with 14 bases between them. The CDR3 spans 17 residues. CDR3 sequence: CASSPGQSSSGANVLTF. The CDR3 DNA reads as TGTGCCAGCAGCCCCGGACAGTCCAGCTCTGGGGCCAACGTCCTGACTTTC.

CDR3 nucleotides: TGTGCCAGCAGCGCTACAGCTGGCTACACCTTC. Protein sequence: CASSATAGYTF. The chain links TRBV9 to TRBJ1-2; D unresolved. Germline V gives CDR1 SGDLS, CDR2 YYNGEE. The CDR3 consists of 11 residues. Trimming took off 3 bases at V and 7 bases at J, with 7 bases between the two ends.

The rearrangement links TRBV5-6 to TRBJ1-6; tentatively, D is TRBD1 (5 bases). This CDR3 spans 18 amino acids. The V gene lost 0 bases and the J gene lost 5 bases, with 18 bases spanning the gap. In germline, CDR1 is SGHDT, CDR2 YYEEEE. The CDR3 loop reads CASSLGVWGDQNNSPLHF. CDR3 coding DNA: TGTGCCAGCAGCTTGGGGGTTTGGGGGGATCAGAATAATTCACCCCTCCACTTT.